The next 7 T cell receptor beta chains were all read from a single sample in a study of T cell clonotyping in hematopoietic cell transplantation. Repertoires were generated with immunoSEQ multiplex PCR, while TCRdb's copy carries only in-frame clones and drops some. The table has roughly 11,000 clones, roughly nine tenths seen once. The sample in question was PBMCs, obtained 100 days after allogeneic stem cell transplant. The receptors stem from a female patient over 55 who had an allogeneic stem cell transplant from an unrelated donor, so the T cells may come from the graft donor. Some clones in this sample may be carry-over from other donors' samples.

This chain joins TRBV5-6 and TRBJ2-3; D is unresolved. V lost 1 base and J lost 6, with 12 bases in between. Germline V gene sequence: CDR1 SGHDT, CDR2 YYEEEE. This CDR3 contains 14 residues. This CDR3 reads CASSLWSSPDTQYF. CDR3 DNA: TGTGCCAGCAGCTTGTGGTCTTCCCCGGATACGCAGTATTTT.

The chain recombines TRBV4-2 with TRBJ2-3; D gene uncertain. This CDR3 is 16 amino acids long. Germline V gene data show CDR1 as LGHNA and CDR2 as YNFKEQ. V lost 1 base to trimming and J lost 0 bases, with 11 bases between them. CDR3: CASSQVDGASTDTQYF. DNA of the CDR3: TGTGCCAGCAGCCAAGTCGACGGAGCTAGCACAGATACGCAGTATTTT.

CDR3 bases: TGTGCCAGCAGCTTTATTAATTTATTATCGAACACTGAAGCTTTCTTT. Encoded protein: CASSFINLLSNTEAFF. This chain joins TRBV11-2 and TRBJ1-1; no clear D. Trimming cost V 3 bases and J 1 base, with 15 bases left between them. Germline V gene sequence: CDR1 SGHAT, CDR2 FQNNGV. The CDR3 sequence is 16 residues long.

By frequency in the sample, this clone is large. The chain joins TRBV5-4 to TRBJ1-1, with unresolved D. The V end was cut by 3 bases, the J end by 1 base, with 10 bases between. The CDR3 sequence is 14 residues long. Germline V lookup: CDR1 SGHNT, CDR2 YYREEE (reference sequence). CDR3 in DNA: TGTGCCAGCAGCTGGACCATGGGGAACACTGAAGCTTTCTTT. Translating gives CASSWTMGNTEAFF.

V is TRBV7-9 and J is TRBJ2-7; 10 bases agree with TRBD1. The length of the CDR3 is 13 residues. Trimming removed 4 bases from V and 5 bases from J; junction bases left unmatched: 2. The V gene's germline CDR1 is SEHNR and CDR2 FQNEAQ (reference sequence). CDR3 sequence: CASSSGTGDEQYF. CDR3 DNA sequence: TGTGCCAGCAGCTCCGGGACAGGGGACGAGCAGTACTTC.

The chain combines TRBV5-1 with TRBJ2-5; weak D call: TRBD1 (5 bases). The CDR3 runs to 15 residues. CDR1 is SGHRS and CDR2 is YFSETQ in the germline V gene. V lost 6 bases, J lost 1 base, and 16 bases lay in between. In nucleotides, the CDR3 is TGCGCCAGCACTGGGGCTCCAGCCGGCCAAGAGACCCAGTACTTC. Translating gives CASTGAPAGQETQYF.

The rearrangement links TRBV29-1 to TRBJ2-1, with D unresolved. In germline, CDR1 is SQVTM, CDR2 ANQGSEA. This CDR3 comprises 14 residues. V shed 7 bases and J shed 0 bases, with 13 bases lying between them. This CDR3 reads CSARKPNSYNEQFF. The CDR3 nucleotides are TGCAGCGCCCGCAAACCTAACTCCTACAATGAGCAGTTCTTC.